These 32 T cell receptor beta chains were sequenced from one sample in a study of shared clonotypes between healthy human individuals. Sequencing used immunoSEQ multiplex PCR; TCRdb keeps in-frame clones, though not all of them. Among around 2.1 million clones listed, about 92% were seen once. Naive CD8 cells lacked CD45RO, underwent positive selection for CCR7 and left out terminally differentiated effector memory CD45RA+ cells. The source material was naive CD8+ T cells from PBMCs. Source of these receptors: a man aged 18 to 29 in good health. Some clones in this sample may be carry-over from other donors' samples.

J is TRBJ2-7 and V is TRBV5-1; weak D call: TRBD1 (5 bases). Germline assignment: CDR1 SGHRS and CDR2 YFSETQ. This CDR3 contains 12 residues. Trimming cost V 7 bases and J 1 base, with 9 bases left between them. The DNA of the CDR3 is TGCGCCAGCGCTGACAGTTCCTACGAGCAGTACTTC. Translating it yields CASADSSYEQYF.

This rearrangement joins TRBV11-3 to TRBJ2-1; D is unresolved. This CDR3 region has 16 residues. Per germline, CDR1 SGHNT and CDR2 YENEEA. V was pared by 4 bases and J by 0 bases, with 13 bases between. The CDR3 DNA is TGTGCCAGCAGCTCCTCCAGGATAGACTCCTACAATGAGCAGTTCTTC. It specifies CASSSSRIDSYNEQFF.

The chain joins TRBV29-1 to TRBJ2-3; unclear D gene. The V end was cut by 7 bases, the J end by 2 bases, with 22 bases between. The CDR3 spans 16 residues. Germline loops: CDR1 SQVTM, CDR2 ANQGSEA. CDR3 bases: TGCAGCGCGATTGACTGGGTAGTACTCCTCACAGATACGCAGTATTTT. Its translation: CSAIDWVVLLTDTQYF.

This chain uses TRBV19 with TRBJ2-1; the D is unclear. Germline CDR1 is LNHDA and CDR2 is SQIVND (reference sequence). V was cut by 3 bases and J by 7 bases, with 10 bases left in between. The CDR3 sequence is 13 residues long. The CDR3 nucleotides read TGTGCCAGTAGTATGTCGGGTTGGAATGAGCAGTTCTTC. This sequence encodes CASSMSGWNEQFF.

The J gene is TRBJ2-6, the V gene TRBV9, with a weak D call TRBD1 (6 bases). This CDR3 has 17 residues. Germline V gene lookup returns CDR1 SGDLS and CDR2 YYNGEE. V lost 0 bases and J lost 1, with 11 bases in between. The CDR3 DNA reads TGTGCCAGCAGCGTAGGAGGACAGCCTTCTGGGGCCAACGTCCTGACTTTC. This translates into CASSVGGQPSGANVLTF.

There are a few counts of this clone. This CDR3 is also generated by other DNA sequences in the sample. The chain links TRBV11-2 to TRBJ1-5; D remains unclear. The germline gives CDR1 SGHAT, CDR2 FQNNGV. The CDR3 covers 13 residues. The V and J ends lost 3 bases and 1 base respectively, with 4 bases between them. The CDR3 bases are TGTGCCAGCAGCTTGGTGAGCAATCAGCCCCAGCATTTT. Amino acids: CASSLVSNQPQHF.

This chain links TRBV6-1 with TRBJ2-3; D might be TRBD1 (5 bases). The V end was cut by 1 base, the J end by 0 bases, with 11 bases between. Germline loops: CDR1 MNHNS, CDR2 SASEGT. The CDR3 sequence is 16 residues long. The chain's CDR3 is CASSEGQFFSTDTQYF. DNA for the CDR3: TGTGCCAGCAGTGAAGGACAGTTTTTTAGCACAGATACGCAGTATTTT.

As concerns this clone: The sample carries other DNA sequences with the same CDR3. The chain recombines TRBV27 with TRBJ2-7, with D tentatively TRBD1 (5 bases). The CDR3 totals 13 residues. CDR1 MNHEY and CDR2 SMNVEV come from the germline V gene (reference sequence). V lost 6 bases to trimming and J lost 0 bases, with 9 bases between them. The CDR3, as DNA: TGTGCCAGCAGCAGGGTGCTCTCCTACGAGCAGTACTTC. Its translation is CASSRVLSYEQYF.

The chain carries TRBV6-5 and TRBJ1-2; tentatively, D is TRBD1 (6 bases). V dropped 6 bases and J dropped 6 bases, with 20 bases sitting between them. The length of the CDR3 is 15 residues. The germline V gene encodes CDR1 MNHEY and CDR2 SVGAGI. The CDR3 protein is CASSLSVGGGDGYTF. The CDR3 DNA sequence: TGTGCCAGCAGCCTCTCGGTAGGGGGTGGCGATGGCTACACCTTC.

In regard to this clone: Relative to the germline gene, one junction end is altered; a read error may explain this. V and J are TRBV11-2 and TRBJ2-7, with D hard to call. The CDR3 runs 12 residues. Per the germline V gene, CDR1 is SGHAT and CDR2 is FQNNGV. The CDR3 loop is CASRPGDGLQNF. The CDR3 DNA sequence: TGTGCCAGCAGACCTGGGGATGGGTTGCAGAACTTC.

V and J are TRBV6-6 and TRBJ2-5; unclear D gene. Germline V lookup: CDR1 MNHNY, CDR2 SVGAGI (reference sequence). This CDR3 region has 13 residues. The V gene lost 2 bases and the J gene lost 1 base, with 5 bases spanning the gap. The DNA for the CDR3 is TGTGCCAGCAGTTACCTGCTCCAAGAGACCCAGTACTTC. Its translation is CASSYLLQETQYF.

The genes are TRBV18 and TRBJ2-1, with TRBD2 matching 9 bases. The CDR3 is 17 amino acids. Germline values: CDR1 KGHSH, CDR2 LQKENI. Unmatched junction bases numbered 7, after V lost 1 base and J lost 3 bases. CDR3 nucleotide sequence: TGTGCCAGCTCACCACAGGCTAGCGGGAAGGGCTACAATGAGCAGTTCTTC. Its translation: CASSPQASGKGYNEQFF.

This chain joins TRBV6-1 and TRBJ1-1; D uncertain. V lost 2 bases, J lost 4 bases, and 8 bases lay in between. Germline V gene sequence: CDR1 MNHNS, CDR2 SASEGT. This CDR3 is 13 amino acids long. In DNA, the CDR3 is TGTGCCAGCAGTGAACTTGGGATCACTGAAGCTTTCTTT. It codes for CASSELGITEAFF.

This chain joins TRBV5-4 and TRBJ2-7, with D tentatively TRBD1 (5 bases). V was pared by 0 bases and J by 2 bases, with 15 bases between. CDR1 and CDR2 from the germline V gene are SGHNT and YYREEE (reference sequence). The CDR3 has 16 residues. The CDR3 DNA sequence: TGTGCCAGCAGCTTGGACTCCTCCAGGGCAACCTACGAGCAGTACTTC. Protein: CASSLDSSRATYEQYF. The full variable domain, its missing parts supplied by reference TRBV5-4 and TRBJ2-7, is ETGVTQSPTHLIKTRGQQVTLRCSSQSGHNTVSWYQQALGQGPQFIFQYYREEENGRGNFPPRFSGLQFPNYSSELNVNALELDDSALYLCASSLDSSRATYEQYFGPGTRLTVT.

CDR3 coding DNA: TGTGCCAGCAGTTTGAGGGGACATCTTTACTTC. Translated, it gives CASSLRGHLYF. The genes are TRBV28 and TRBJ2-7, with TRBD1 as a possible D gene (6 bases). This CDR3 has 11 amino acids. V was shortened by 3 bases and J by 13 bases, with 13 bases between the two germline ends. The germline V gene encodes CDR1 MDHEN and CDR2 SYDVKM.

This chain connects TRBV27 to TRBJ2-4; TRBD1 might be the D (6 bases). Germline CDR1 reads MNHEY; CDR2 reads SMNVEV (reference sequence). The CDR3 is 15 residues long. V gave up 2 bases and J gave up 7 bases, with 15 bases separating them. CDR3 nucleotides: TGTGCCAGCAGTTTACCGCCAGGGGCGATTAACATTCAGTACTTC. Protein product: CASSLPPGAINIQYF.

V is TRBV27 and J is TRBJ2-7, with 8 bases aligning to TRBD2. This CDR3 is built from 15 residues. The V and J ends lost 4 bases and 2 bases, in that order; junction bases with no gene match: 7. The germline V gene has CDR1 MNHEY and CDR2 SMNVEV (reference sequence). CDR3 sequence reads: CASSYRGGWAYEQYF. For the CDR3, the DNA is TGTGCCAGCAGTTATCGGGGGGGCTGGGCCTACGAGCAGTACTTC.

This chain's CDR3 is CASSLSFSGYDYGYTF. Here the CDR3 DNA reads TGTGCCAGCAGCTTAAGTTTTTCAGGGTATGACTATGGCTACACCTTC. This rearrangement joins TRBV7-2 to TRBJ1-2, with D maybe TRBD1 (5 bases). The V end lost 2 bases, the J end lost 3 bases, and 16 bases lay between the germline ends. The CDR3 covers 16 residues. Germline V gene lookup returns CDR1 SGHTA and CDR2 FQGNSA.

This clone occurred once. CDR3: CASSLYGADYGYTF. The DNA for the CDR3 is TGTGCCAGCAGTTTATACGGGGCGGACTATGGCTACACCTTC. The chain uses TRBV27 and TRBJ1-2; D perhaps matches TRBD1 (5 bases). This CDR3 has 14 residues. CDR1 MNHEY and CDR2 SMNVEV come from the germline V gene (reference sequence). V dropped 1 base and J dropped 3 bases, with 9 bases sitting between them.

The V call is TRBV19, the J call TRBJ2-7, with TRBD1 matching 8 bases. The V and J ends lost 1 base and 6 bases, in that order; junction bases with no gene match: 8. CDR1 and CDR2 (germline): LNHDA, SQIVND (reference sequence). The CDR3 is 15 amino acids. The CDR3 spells CASSIAETGVREQYF. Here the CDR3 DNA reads TGTGCCAGTAGTATAGCCGAGACAGGGGTACGCGAGCAGTACTTC. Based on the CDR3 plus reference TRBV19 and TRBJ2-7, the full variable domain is DGGITQSPKYLFRKEGQNVTLSCEQNLNHDAMYWYRQDPGQGLRLIYYSQIVNDFQKGDIAEGYSVSREKKESFPLTVTSAQKNPTAFYLCASSIAETGVREQYFGPGTRLTVT.

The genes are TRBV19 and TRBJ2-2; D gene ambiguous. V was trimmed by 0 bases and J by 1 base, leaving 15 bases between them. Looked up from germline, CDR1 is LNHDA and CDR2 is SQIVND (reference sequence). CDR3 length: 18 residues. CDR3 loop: CASSIDSVHERNTGELFF. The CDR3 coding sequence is TGTGCCAGTAGTATAGATTCCGTCCACGAGCGGAACACCGGGGAGCTGTTTTTT.

CDR3 in amino acids: CASSYLAGLRDNEQFF. In nucleotides, the CDR3 is TGTGCCAGCAGTTACCTTGCGGGACTACGCGACAATGAGCAGTTCTTC. This sequence joins TRBV6-5 and TRBJ2-1; 7 bases agree with TRBD2. CDR1 and CDR2 (germline): MNHEY, SVGAGI. V lost 2 bases and J lost 5; bases outside the gene matches: 9. The CDR3 loop spans 16 amino acids.

DNA of the CDR3: TGTGCCAGTAGTATAGTCCTGGCTAGCGGGAGATACAATGAGCAGTTCTTC. Amino acid sequence: CASSIVLASGRYNEQFF. The chain links TRBV19 to TRBJ2-1, with 10 bases fitting TRBD2. Unmatched junction bases numbered 7, after V lost 1 base and J lost 4 bases. CDR1 is LNHDA and CDR2 is SQIVND in the germline V gene (reference sequence). This CDR3 comprises 17 residues.

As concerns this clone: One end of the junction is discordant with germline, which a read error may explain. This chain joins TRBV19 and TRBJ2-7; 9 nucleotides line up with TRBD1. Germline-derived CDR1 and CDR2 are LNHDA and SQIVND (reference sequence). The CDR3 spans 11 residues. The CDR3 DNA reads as TGTGCCAGTAGTACGGGACAGGGTAGGCACTTC. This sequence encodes CASSTGQGRHF.

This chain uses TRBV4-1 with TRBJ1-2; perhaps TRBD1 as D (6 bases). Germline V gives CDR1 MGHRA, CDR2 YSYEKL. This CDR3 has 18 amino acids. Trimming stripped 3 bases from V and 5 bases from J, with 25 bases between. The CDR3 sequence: CASSQDIPPAGVIYGYTF. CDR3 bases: TGCGCCAGCAGCCAGGATATCCCCCCGGCAGGGGTGATTTATGGCTACACCTTC.

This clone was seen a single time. DNA for the CDR3: TGTGCCAGCAGCGAGGGGACTAGCGGGATTGATGAGCAGTTCTTC. This gives the protein CASSEGTSGIDEQFF. V usage is TRBV9 and J usage is TRBJ2-1, with 13 bases matching TRBD2. The CDR3 length is 15 residues. The junction had 5 bases not matched to a gene; V was cut back by 3 bases and J by 8 bases. Germline V gene lookup returns CDR1 SGDLS and CDR2 YYNGEE.

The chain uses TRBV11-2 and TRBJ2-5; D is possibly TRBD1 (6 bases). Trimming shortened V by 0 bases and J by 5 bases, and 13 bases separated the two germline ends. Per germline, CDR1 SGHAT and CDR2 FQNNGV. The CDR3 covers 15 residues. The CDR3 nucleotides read TGTGCCAGCAGCTTAGATGGGGTCCAGGGGGAGACCCAGTACTTC. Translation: CASSLDGVQGETQYF.

The CDR3 nucleotides read TGTGCCAGCAGCCCGAGGTGGCTAGGGGCGCCAGAGCAGTTCTTC. It yields the protein CASSPRWLGAPEQFF. The chain employs TRBV7-2 and TRBJ2-1; D perhaps matches TRBD1 (5 bases). The CDR3 length is 15 residues. V lost 5 bases and J 10 bases, leaving 21 bases between the germline ends. In germline, CDR1 is SGHTA, CDR2 FQGNSA.

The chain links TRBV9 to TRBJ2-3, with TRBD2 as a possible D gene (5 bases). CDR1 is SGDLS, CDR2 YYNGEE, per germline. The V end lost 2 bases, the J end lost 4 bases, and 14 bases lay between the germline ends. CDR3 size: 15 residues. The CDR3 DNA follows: TGTGCCAGCAGCGTGAGCGGAGGTGGGTCAGATACGCAGTATTTT. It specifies CASSVSGGGSDTQYF.

The CDR3 nucleotides are TGTGCCATCAGTTTGACAGGCCGGGACGAGCAGTACTTC. Translated: CAISLTGRDEQYF. The V gene is TRBV10-3, the J gene TRBJ2-7; tentatively, D is TRBD1 (6 bases). Trimming shortened V by 5 bases and J by 5 bases, and 13 bases separated the two germline ends. This CDR3 is 13 amino acids long. Per germline, CDR1 ENHRY and CDR2 SYGVKD.

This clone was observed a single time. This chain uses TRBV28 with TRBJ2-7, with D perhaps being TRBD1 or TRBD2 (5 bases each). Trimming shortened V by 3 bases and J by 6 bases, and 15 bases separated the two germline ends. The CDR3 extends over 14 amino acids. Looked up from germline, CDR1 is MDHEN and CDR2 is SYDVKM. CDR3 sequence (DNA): TGTGCCAGCAGTTTCCCCCCCATGGGACCCGAGCAGTACTTC. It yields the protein CASSFPPMGPEQYF.

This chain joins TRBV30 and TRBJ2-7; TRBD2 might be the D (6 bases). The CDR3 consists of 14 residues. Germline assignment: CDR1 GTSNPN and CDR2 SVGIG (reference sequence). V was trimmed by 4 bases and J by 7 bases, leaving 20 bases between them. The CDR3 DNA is TGTGCCTGGAACCAGCCCTGGCGAGGAGGGGAGCAGTACTTC. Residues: CAWNQPWRGGEQYF.